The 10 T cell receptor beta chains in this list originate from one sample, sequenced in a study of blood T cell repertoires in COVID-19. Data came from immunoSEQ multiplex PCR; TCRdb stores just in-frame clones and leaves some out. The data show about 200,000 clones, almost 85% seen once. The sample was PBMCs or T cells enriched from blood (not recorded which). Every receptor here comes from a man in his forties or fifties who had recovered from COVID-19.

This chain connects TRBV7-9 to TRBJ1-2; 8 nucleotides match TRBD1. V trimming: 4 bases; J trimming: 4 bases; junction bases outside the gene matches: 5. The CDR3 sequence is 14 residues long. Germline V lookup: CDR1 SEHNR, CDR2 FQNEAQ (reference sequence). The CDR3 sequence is CASSSGQGAYGYTF. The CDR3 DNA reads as TGTGCCAGCAGCTCCGGACAGGGTGCCTATGGCTACACCTTC.

The CDR3 nucleotides read TGCAGCGTTAAAGTTGGGCTTCAGAACACTGAAGCTTTCTTT. Protein sequence: CSVKVGLQNTEAFF. V and J are TRBV29-1 and TRBJ1-1; D is undetermined. The CDR3 has 14 residues. Germline lookup yields CDR1 SQVTM and CDR2 ANQGSEA. V lost 5 bases and J lost 1, with 14 bases in between.

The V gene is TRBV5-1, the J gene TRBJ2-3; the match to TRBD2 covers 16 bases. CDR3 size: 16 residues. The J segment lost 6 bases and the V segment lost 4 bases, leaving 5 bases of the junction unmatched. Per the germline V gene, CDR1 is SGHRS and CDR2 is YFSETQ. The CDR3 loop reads CASSMGLAGGYDTQYF. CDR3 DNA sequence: TGCGCCAGCAGCATGGGACTAGCGGGAGGGTATGATACGCAGTATTTT.

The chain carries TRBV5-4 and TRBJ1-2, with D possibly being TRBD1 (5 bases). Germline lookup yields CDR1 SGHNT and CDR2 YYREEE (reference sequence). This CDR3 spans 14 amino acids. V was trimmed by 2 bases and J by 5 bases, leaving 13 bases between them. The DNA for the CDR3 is TGTGCCAGCAGCTTCCCAGGGAGGGGATATGGCTACACCTTC. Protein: CASSFPGRGYGYTF. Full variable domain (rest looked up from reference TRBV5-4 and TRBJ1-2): ETGVTQSPTHLIKTRGQQVTLRCSSQSGHNTVSWYQQALGQGPQFIFQYYREEENGRGNFPPRFSGLQFPNYSSELNVNALELDDSALYLCASSFPGRGYGYTFGSGTRLTVV.

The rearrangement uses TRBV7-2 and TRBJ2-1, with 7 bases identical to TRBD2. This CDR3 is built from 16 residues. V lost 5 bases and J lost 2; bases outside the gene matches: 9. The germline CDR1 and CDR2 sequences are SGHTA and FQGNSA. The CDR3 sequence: CASSVHLSGTYNEQFF. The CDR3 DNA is TGTGCCAGCAGCGTCCACCTCAGCGGGACCTACAATGAGCAGTTCTTC.

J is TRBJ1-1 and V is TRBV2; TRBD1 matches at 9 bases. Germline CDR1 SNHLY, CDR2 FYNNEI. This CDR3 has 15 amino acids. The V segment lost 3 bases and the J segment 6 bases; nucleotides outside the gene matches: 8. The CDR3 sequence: CASSERQGVISEAFF. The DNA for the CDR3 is TGTGCCAGCAGTGAGCGACAGGGGGTGATATCTGAAGCTTTCTTT.

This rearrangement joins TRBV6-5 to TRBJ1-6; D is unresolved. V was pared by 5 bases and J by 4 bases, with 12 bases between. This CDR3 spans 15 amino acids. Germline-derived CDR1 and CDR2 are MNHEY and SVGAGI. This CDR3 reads CASSNLERYNSPLHF. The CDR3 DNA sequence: TGTGCCAGCAGTAACCTAGAGCGGTATAATTCACCCCTCCACTTT.

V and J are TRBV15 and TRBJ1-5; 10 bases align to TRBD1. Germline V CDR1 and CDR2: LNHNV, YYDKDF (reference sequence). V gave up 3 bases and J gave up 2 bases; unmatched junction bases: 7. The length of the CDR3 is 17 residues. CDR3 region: CATSSGGGTGGNQPQHF. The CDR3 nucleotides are TGTGCCACCAGCAGCGGGGGTGGGACAGGGGGCAATCAGCCCCAGCATTTT.

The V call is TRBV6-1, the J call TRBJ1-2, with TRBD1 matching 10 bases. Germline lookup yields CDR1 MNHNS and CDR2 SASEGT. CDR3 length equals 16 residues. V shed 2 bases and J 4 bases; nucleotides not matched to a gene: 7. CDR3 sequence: CASSELGQGRIYGYTF. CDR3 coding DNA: TGTGCCAGCAGTGAACTGGGACAGGGGCGCATCTATGGCTACACCTTC.

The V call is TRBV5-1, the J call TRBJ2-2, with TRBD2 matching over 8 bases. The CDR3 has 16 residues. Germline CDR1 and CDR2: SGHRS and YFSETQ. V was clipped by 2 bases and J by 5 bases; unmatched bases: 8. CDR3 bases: TGCGCCAGCAGCTTACGAGCGGGGGCTCGGACCGGGGAGCTGTTTTTT. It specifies CASSLRAGARTGELFF.